The next 7 T cell receptor beta chains were all read from a single sample in a study of shared T cell receptors in the human thymus. This table comes from immunoSEQ multiplex PCR, and its TCRdb copy is limited to in-frame clones, with some not included. Of 500,000 to 750,000 clones listed, roughly 88% were seen once; the top ten hold approximately 0.01%. This same sample was also taken into another study, of human thymus T cells.

Sequenced: thymocytes. These receptor sequences come from a boy in the first two years of life with a congenital heart defect.

This clone was counted between two and nine times. This chain connects TRBV21-1 to TRBJ2-2; the D call TRBD1 from the table was never checked on the DNA. TRBV21-1 is a listed pseudogene. This CDR3 contains 17 residues. In nucleotides, the CDR3 is TGTGCCAGCAGCAAAGTTTGTCAGGCCTGCGACACCGGGGAGCTGTTTTTT. Protein sequence: CASSKVCQACDTGELFF.

This chain links TRBV5-1 with TRBJ2-7; D may be TRBD1 (6 bases). Germline values: CDR1 SGHRS, CDR2 YFSETQ. The V end lost 0 bases, the J end lost 1 base, and 17 bases lay between the germline ends. The CDR3 runs to 17 residues. DNA for the CDR3: TGCGCCAGCAGCTTGGGGCAGGGGCTACGACCTTCCTACGAGCAGTACTTC. Its protein is CASSLGQGLRPSYEQYF.

V and J are TRBV7-6 and TRBJ1-2; 9 bases are a match to TRBD1. The CDR3 has 17 residues. The V segment lost 4 bases and the J segment 3 bases; nucleotides outside the gene matches: 12. Germline lookup yields CDR1 SGHVS and CDR2 FNYEAQ. CDR3 bases: TGTGCCAGCAGCTCCAGGACAGGGGCGGAGGGATACTATGGCTACACCTTC. It translates to CASSSRTGAEGYYGYTF.

The chain employs TRBV4-2 and TRBJ2-1; 13 positions agree with TRBD2. With 1 base clipped from V and 8 bases from J, the junction kept 5 bases outside the gene matches. The CDR3 extends over 16 amino acids. In germline, CDR1 is LGHNA, CDR2 YNFKEQ. The CDR3 is CASSQGTSGSPDEQFF. CDR3 in DNA: TGTGCCAGCAGCCAAGGGACTAGCGGGAGTCCTGATGAGCAGTTCTTC.

This clone occurred a few times. V is TRBV5-1 and J is TRBJ2-1; 10 bases align to TRBD1. The V segment lost 4 bases and the J segment 4 bases; nucleotides outside the gene matches: 14. Germline CDR1 SGHRS, CDR2 YFSETQ. CDR3 size: 18 residues. CDR3 protein: CASSPEIRQGAGYNEQFF. The CDR3 nucleotides read TGCGCCAGCAGCCCCGAGATCCGACAGGGGGCGGGTTACAATGAGCAGTTCTTC.

The rearrangement uses TRBV6-5 and TRBJ2-7; a weak D match, TRBD2 (5 bases). CDR3 length: 15 amino acids. Germline V gene sequence: CDR1 MNHEY, CDR2 SVGAGI. V was pared by 0 bases and J by 0 bases, with 9 bases between. The CDR3, as DNA: TGTGCCAGCAGTTACTCGCAGCGGAGCTCCTACGAGCAGTACTTC. Its protein is CASSYSQRSSYEQYF.

This chain links TRBV7-2 with TRBJ2-7; D perhaps matches TRBD2 (7 bases). The germline V and J ends were trimmed by 5 bases and 5 bases, with 16 bases remaining between them. The germline V gene has CDR1 SGHTA and CDR2 FQGNSA. The CDR3 sequence is 14 residues long. The CDR3 nucleotides read TGTGCCAGCAGCCCAGCTGCGGGGGCCGACGAGCAGTACTTC. This sequence encodes CASSPAAGADEQYF. Drawing the rest from reference TRBV7-2 and TRBJ2-7, the complete variable domain is GAGVSQSPSNKVTEKGKDVELRCDPISGHTALYWYRQSLGQGLEFLIYFQGNSAPDKSGLPSDRFSAERTGGSVSTLTIQRTQQEDSAVYLCASSPAAGADEQYFGPGTRLTVT.